These 30 T cell receptor beta chains originate from one sample sequenced in a study of human T cells and chemical hapten exposure (dated by TCRdb to the early 2020s). Library prep was done by RACE. The run used a NextSeq 500. TCRdb passed the public sequencing reads through fastp at Q25 and MiXCR, retaining productive beta sequences. Each entry is one CDR3 protein sequence, shown with its most common DNA and genes. The sample profile shows some 96,000 distinct CDR3 sequences; about 9.3% of them were found once. In total, the top ten clones hold 2% to 2.5% of the sample. This sample's time point label indicates: patch test 2, 6 weeks after DPC sensitization. This sample's treatment or condition label indicates: therapeutic diphenylcyclopropenone sensitization with weekly scalp DPC. The sample here was whole blood, taken in connection with sensitization to the hapten diphenylcyclopropenone (DPC). The receptors here all came from a woman aged 40 to 49 with alopecia areata. Some clones in this sample may be carry-over from other donors' samples.

This clonotype showed up many times. This chain uses TRBV18 with TRBJ2-3; no reliable D call. In germline, CDR1 is KGHSH, CDR2 LQKENI. The CDR3 is made up of 18 amino acids. The V end lost 4 bases, the J end lost 4 bases, and 24 bases lay between the germline ends. CDR3 residues: CASSRNHLRDSTADTQYF. The DNA of the CDR3 is TGTGCCAGCTCACGCAACCACCTAAGGGATTCGACGGCAGATACGCAGTATTTT.

This clonotype came up many times. The chain employs TRBV5-1 and TRBJ2-3; 9 bases fit TRBD1. Trimming took 5 bases from V and 4 from J; bases not matched to a gene: 11. CDR1 and CDR2 (germline): SGHRS, YFSETQ. The CDR3 extends over 16 amino acids. CDR3 nucleotide sequence: TGCGCCAGCAGTCTCGGAAAACAGGGGGCGGCAGATACGCAGTATTTT. It specifies CASSLGKQGAADTQYF.

Judged by abundance, this clonotype is medium-sized. The chain couples TRBV7-8 to TRBJ1-1; D perhaps matches TRBD1 (5 bases). V lost 5 bases, J lost 7 bases, and 14 bases lay in between. Germline V gene data show CDR1 as SGHVS and CDR2 as FQNEAQ. The CDR3 has 13 residues. The CDR3 sequence: CASSPGTGLEAFF. CDR3 bases: TGTGCCAGCAGCCCCGGGACTGGCCTTGAAGCTTTCTTT.

The chain has TRBV20-1 and TRBJ2-7; D is unclear. The CDR3 is 11 residues long. V lost 7 bases, J lost 4 bases, and 11 bases lay in between. Germline lookup yields CDR1 DFQATT and CDR2 SNEGSKA (reference sequence). This CDR3 reads CSVPSRYEQYF. The CDR3 nucleotides read TGCAGTGTTCCCAGCCGATACGAGCAGTACTTC.

The sample holds a few counts of this clonotype. The chain has TRBV3-1 and TRBJ1-1; D gene ambiguous. The germline V and J ends were trimmed by 2 bases and 5 bases, with 9 bases remaining between them. The CDR3 spans 13 residues. Germline-derived CDR1 and CDR2 are LGHDT and YNNKEL (reference sequence). CDR3 protein: CASSQSGGTEAFF. In DNA, the CDR3 is TGTGCCAGCAGCCAATCCGGAGGGACTGAAGCTTTCTTT.

This clonotype was recorded at least ten times. V usage is TRBV28 and J usage is TRBJ2-2; TRBD1 might be the D (6 bases). The CDR3 has 12 residues. Germline V gene lookup returns CDR1 MDHEN and CDR2 SYDVKM. V was trimmed by 8 bases and J by 7 bases, leaving 11 bases between them. Here the CDR3 reads CASHQGSGELFF. CDR3 coding DNA: TGTGCCAGCCACCAGGGGAGCGGGGAGCTGTTTTTT.

Here the CDR3 DNA reads TGCGCCAGCAGCCAAGGGCAAGGGGCTGGCAATCAGCCCCAGCATTTT. This gives the protein CASSQGQGAGNQPQHF. The gene calls are TRBV4-1 and TRBJ1-5; weak D call: TRBD1 (5 bases). The CDR3 has 16 residues. CDR1 is MGHRA and CDR2 is YSYEKL in the germline V gene. V lost 1 base and J lost 2, with 12 bases in between.

In this sample, this clonotype turned up a few times. This chain joins TRBV6-2 or TRBV6-3 and TRBJ2-7, with 9 bases that match TRBD1. Per the germline V gene, CDR1 is MNHEY and CDR2 is SVGEGT. V lost 6 bases to trimming and J lost 2 bases; unmatched junction nucleotides: 11. The CDR3 is 16 amino acids. CDR3 residues: CASRLIGTGFPYEQYF. The CDR3 DNA reads as TGTGCCAGCAGACTTATCGGGACAGGGTTTCCCTACGAGCAGTACTTC.

This clonotype appeared a few times. The chain uses TRBV28 and TRBJ1-2; maybe TRBD1 (6 bases). The ends were cut back, 3 bases at V and 2 bases at J, with 13 bases in the middle. This CDR3 region has 15 residues. Germline V lookup: CDR1 MDHEN, CDR2 SYDVKM. CDR3 in amino acids: CASSFRGLVNYGYTF. DNA for the CDR3: TGTGCCAGCAGTTTTCGGGGGCTTGTGAACTATGGCTACACCTTC.

In its sample, this clonotype was seen many times. V is TRBV28 and J is TRBJ2-7; 12 positions agree with TRBD1. The CDR3 runs to 16 residues. V lost 6 bases to trimming and J lost 7 bases; unmatched junction nucleotides: 13. Germline values: CDR1 MDHEN, CDR2 SYDVKM. In DNA, the CDR3 is TGTGCCAGCAGCCCGGTCCCGGGACAGGGGGCAGTAGAGCAGTACTTC. Translated: CASSPVPGQGAVEQYF. The full variable domain, in which reference TRBV28 and TRBJ2-7 provide the parts outside the CDR3, is DVKVTQSSRYLVKRTGEKVFLECVQDMDHENMFWYRQDPGLGLRLIYFSYDVKMKEKGDIPEGYSVSREKKERFSLILESASTNQTSMYLCASSPVPGQGAVEQYFGPGTRLTVT.

This clonotype was recorded many times. The V gene is TRBV5-1, the J gene TRBJ2-5; D might be TRBD1 (6 bases). In germline, CDR1 is SGHRS, CDR2 YFSETQ. The CDR3 is 14 amino acids. V gave up 5 bases and J gave up 3 bases, with 14 bases separating them. The CDR3: CASSQSPGEETQYF. The CDR3 region has the DNA TGCGCCAGCAGTCAGTCTCCAGGGGAAGAGACCCAGTACTTC.

This clonotype was picked up a small number of times. This sequence joins TRBV18 and TRBJ1-6; D is perhaps TRBD1 (5 bases). This CDR3 region has 13 residues. Germline V lookup: CDR1 KGHSH, CDR2 LQKENI. Trimming shortened V by 0 bases and J by 8 bases, and 5 bases separated the two germline ends. The CDR3 nucleotides are TGTGCCAGCTCACCACCAGGGGATTCACCCCTCCACTTT. Translation gives CASSPPGDSPLHF.

The chain couples TRBV4-3 to TRBJ1-2; no definite D call. V was shortened by 0 bases and J by 6 bases, with 8 bases between the two germline ends. Germline-derived CDR1 and CDR2 are LGHNA and YSLEER. The CDR3 has 13 amino acids. The CDR3 protein is CASSQEYSDGYTF. Here the CDR3 DNA reads TGCGCCAGCAGCCAAGAATATTCGGATGGCTACACCTTC.

This clonotype has more than one count but fewer than ten. The rearrangement uses TRBV7-2 and TRBJ2-7; 9 bases are a match to TRBD2. CDR1 is SGHTA, CDR2 FQGNSA, per germline. The CDR3 is 16 amino acids. V was pared by 1 base and J by 4 bases, with 8 bases of the junction left unmatched. As DNA, the CDR3 is TGTGCCAGCAGCTTAGTTGCGGGAGGGCTATTTTACGAGCAGTACTTC. Residues: CASSLVAGGLFYEQYF.

In this sample, this clonotype turned up a few times. V and J are TRBV30 and TRBJ2-4; unclear D gene. CDR3 length: 16 amino acids. The V and J ends lost 3 bases and 4 bases respectively, with 19 bases between them. Germline values: CDR1 GTSNPN, CDR2 SVGIG (reference sequence). The CDR3 protein is CAWSILRAGRKNIQYF. CDR3 nucleotides: TGTGCCTGGAGCATATTAAGGGCAGGACGAAAAAACATTCAGTACTTC.

The chain is built from TRBV11-2 and TRBJ2-6, with 8 bases identical to TRBD1. The CDR3 extends over 17 amino acids. Per germline, CDR1 SGHAT and CDR2 FQNNGV. With V trimmed by 5 bases and J by 1 base, 7 bases remained unmatched. CDR3: CASSPGQGRSGANVLTF. DNA of the CDR3: TGTGCCAGCAGCCCCGGACAGGGAAGATCTGGGGCCAACGTCCTGACTTTC.

Notes on this clonotype: This sequence may be a read error, since a much larger clone differs from it by one base. The V and J genes are TRBV12-3 or TRBV12-4 and TRBJ2-6, with D hard to call. The CDR3 runs to 15 residues. The DNA of the CDR3 is TGTGCCAGCAGTGTCCGGGTCTCCTGGGCCAACGTCCCGACTTTC. Its protein is CASSVRVSWANVPTF.

V gene TRBV9 combines with J gene TRBJ1-3; D gene uncertain. CDR1 and CDR2 (germline): SGDLS, YYNGEE. Deletions cut 0 bases from V and 8 bases from J, with 21 bases between. The CDR3 contains 17 residues. CDR3 sequence: CASSVAPLIDVSDTIYF. As DNA, the CDR3 is TGTGCCAGCAGCGTAGCCCCTCTTATTGACGTCTCGGACACCATATATTTT. The whole variable domain, remainder taken from reference TRBV9 and TRBJ1-3, is DSGVTQTPKHLITATGQRVTLRCSPRSGDLSVYWYQQSLDQGLQFLIQYYNGEERAKGNILERFSAQQFPDLHSELNLSSLELGDSALYFCASSVAPLIDVSDTIYFGEGSWLTVV.

This clonotype has a count of ten or more. The rearrangement uses TRBV29-1 and TRBJ1-1; D is possibly TRBD1 (5 bases). CDR3 size: 13 residues. Trimming left V 6 bases short and J 0 bases short, with 11 bases between. CDR1 and CDR2 from the germline V gene are SQVTM and ANQGSEA. CDR3 protein: CSVADKLNTEAFF. CDR3 in DNA: TGCAGCGTCGCGGACAAGTTGAACACTGAAGCTTTCTTT.

The table lists this clonotype with a few counts. The chain has TRBV9 and TRBJ2-1, with 7 bases identical to TRBD2. CDR3 length: 13 amino acids. With V trimmed by 2 bases and J by 7 bases, 3 bases remained unmatched. Germline assignment: CDR1 SGDLS and CDR2 YYNGEE. The CDR3 nucleotides read TGTGCCAGCAGCGTGGCCGGGAGGAATGAGCAGTTCTTC. Translating gives CASSVAGRNEQFF.

This clonotype was observed a handful of times. This rearrangement joins TRBV7-9 to TRBJ2-3; 12 bases line up with TRBD2. The germline CDR1 and CDR2 sequences are SEHNR and FQNEAQ (reference sequence). With V trimmed by 6 bases and J by 0 bases, 1 base remained unmatched. This CDR3 is built from 15 residues. The chain's CDR3 is CASRGTSGSTDTQYF. In DNA form, the CDR3 reads TGTGCCAGCAGGGGGACTAGCGGGAGCACAGATACGCAGTATTTT.

This rearrangement joins TRBV13 to TRBJ2-4; D is perhaps TRBD2 (6 bases). V dropped 4 bases and J dropped 6 bases, with 16 bases sitting between them. This CDR3 is 15 amino acids long. Germline CDR1 reads PRHDT; CDR2 reads FYEKMQ (reference sequence). The CDR3 region is CASSSPRLERNIQYF. The CDR3 DNA reads as TGTGCCAGCAGCTCCCCCAGACTAGAACGAAACATTCAGTACTTC.

This clonotype was found many times. The chain couples TRBV6-2 or TRBV6-3 to TRBJ2-3; D is undetermined. V lost 2 bases and J lost 5, with 2 bases in between. Looked up from germline, CDR1 is MNHEY and CDR2 is SVGEGT. This CDR3 has 11 residues. CDR3 in DNA: TGTGCCAGCAGTTACGGAGATACGCAGTATTTT. This encodes CASSYGDTQYF.

The V and J genes are TRBV4-3 and TRBJ2-7; D assignment may be TRBD1 or TRBD2 (5 bases each). Germline CDR1 is LGHNA and CDR2 is YSLEER. The CDR3 contains 14 residues. The ends were cut back, 1 base at V and 2 bases at J, with 9 bases in the middle. The CDR3 here is CASSQGRGPYEQYF. The CDR3 DNA sequence: TGCGCCAGCAGCCAAGGAAGGGGACCCTACGAGCAGTACTTC.

This clonotype has only a few counts. This chain uses TRBV12-3 or TRBV12-4 with TRBJ1-6; D remains unclear. The CDR3 is 16 residues long. Between the trimmed V and J ends, which lost 8 bases and 2 bases, there was a span of 16 bases. CDR3: CASSRAGYTYNSPLHF. The CDR3 DNA sequence: TGTGCCAGCTCAAGGGCCGGATACACCTATAATTCACCCCTCCACTTT.

The chain carries TRBV7-2 and TRBJ2-2, with 8 bases that match TRBD1. The CDR3 sequence is 15 residues long. CDR1 and CDR2 (germline): SGHTA, FQGNSA. V shed 5 bases, J shed 7 bases, and the junction held 9 bases outside the gene matches. DNA of the CDR3: TGTGCCAGCAGCCTTAATCCGGGACAGGTCGGGGAGCTGTTTTTT. It yields the protein CASSLNPGQVGELFF.

A few counts support this clonotype. This chain links TRBV3-1 with TRBJ1-4; 7 bases are a match to TRBD1. The CDR3 consists of 14 residues. Germline-derived CDR1 and CDR2 are LGHDT and YNNKEL (reference sequence). J gave up 1 base and V 5 bases, and 1 base lay outside the gene matches. The CDR3 reads CASSDRVTNEKLFF. CDR3 sequence (DNA): TGTGCCAGCAGCGACAGGGTAACTAATGAAAAACTGTTTTTT.

Ten or more counts support this clonotype. The genes are TRBV6-6 and TRBJ2-5; TRBD1 aligns across 7 bases. This CDR3 is built from 15 residues. J gave up 5 bases and V 2 bases, and 8 bases lay outside the gene matches. Germline V gene lookup returns CDR1 MNHNY and CDR2 SVGAGI (reference sequence). DNA of the CDR3: TGTGCCAGCAGTTACCGGACAGGTTTGGGGGAGACCCAGTACTTC. Translation gives CASSYRTGLGETQYF.

In this sample, this clonotype turned up a few times. The chain combines TRBV2 with TRBJ2-1; the match to TRBD2 covers 7 bases. The CDR3 sequence is 16 residues long. Germline loops: CDR1 SNHLY, CDR2 FYNNEI. V was pared by 6 bases and J by 1 base, with 9 bases of the junction left unmatched. The CDR3 region is CASSTPAGESYNEQFF. The CDR3 DNA reads as TGTGCCAGCAGCACGCCTGCGGGAGAGTCCTACAATGAGCAGTTCTTC.

A few counts support this clonotype. The chain has TRBV10-3 and TRBJ2-4; 14 bases line up with TRBD2. The CDR3 has 16 residues. The germline V gene encodes CDR1 ENHRY and CDR2 SYGVKD. V lost 6 bases to trimming and J lost 5 bases; unmatched junction nucleotides: 6. The CDR3 DNA follows: TGTGCCATCAGCAAGGGACTAGCGGGAGATCAAAACATTCAGTACTTC. Encoded protein: CAISKGLAGDQNIQYF.